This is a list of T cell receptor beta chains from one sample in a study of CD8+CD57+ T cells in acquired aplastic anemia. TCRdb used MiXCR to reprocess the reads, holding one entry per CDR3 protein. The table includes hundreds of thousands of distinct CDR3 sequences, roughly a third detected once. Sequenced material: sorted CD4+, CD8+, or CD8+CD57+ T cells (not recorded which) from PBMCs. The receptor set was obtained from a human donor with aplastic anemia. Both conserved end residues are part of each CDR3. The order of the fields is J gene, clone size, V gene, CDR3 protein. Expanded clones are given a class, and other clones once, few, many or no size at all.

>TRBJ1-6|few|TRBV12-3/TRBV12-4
CASSLQASDYSPLHF
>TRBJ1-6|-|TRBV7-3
CASSAPLHF
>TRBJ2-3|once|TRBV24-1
CADGLAASTDTQYF
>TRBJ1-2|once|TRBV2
CASSQDSVGGYTF
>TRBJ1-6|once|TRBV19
CASSIDRRGRTSFNSPLHF
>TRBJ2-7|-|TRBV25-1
CASSEVGLAGNYEQYF
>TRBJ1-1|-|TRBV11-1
CASSRWPRQSVGDTEAFF
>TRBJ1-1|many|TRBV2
CASSAQGKNTEAFF
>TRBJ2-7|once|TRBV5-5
CASSEAGTGYEQYF
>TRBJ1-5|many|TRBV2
CASSDRVGNQPQHF
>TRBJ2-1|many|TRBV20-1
CSARRWGADNEQFF
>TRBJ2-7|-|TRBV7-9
CAGSRFGGSGYEQYF
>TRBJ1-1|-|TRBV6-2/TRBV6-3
CASSYVTEAFF
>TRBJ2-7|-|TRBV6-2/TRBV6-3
CASRPGHPSSEQYF
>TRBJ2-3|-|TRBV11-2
CASSLGGGSTTDTQYF
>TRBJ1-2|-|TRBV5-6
CASSLVGDIRYGYTF
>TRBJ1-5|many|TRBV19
CASSIAAGGNQPQHF
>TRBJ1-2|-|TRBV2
CASGSRDGYGYTF
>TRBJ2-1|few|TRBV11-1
CASPTSGGVSSYNEQFF
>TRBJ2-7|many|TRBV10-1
CASSEKDSFYEQYF
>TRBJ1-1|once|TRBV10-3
CAIRGNGTNTEAFF
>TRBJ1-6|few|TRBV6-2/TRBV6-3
CASTGTANSPLHF
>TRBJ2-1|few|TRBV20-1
CSARVRIAAGGQYNEQFF
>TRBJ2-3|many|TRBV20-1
CSARDSSDTQYF
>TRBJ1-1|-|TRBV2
CASTNGRGGTEAFF
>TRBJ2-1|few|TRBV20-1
CSATQDRRLSYNEQFF
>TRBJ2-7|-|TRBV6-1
CASSPQGLDEQYF
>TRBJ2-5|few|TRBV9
CASSLALGGGAPTQYF
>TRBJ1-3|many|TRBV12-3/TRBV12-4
CASSKPGNTIYF
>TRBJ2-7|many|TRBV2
CASSSRDTAYEQYF
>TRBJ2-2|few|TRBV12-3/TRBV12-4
CASRWSWGDTGELFF
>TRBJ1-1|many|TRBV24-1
CATSDGRTGNTEAFF
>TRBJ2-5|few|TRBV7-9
CASSPSGETQYF
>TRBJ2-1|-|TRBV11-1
CASSLEQGYNEQFF
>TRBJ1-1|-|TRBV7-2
CASSLRGRVAFF
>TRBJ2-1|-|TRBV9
CASSVGHPDEQFF
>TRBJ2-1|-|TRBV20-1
CSASVLAGGGEQFF
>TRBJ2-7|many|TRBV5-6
CASSLVGQGDYEQYF
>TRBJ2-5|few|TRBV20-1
CSARDPGQGFRETQYF
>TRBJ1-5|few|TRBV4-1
CASSQPSDRFSQPQHF
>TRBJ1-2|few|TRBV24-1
CATGGGFYGYTF
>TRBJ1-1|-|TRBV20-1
CSAGRRNTEAFF
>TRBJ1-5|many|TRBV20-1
CSASARNSNQPQHF
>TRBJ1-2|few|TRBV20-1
CSVPAVGFPNYGYTF
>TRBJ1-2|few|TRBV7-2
CASSRGGAYGYTF
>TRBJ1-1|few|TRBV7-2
CAWTDGGGTEAFF
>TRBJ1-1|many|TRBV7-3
CASSPTGLTEAFF
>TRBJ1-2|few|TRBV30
CAWKPRVRDYGYTF
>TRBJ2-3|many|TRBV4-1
CASSPGTTGEPDTQYF
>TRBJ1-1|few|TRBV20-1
CSATPLGGNTEAFF
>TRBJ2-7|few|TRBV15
CATSSSGSYEQYF
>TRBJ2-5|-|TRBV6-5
CASSYYGEETQYF
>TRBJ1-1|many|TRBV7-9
CASSTNPGTEAFF
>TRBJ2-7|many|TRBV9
CASSGGGESSYEQYF
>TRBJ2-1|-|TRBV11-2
CASSFPGLVTEQFF
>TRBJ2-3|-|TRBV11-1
CASSLSTALAGGSTQYF
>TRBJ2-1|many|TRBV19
CASSIDGGTYNEQFF
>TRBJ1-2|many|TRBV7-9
CASSLGQVEGYTF
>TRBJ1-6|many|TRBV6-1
CASTGGAGNSPLHF
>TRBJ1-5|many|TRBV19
CASSIKQGALGQPQHF